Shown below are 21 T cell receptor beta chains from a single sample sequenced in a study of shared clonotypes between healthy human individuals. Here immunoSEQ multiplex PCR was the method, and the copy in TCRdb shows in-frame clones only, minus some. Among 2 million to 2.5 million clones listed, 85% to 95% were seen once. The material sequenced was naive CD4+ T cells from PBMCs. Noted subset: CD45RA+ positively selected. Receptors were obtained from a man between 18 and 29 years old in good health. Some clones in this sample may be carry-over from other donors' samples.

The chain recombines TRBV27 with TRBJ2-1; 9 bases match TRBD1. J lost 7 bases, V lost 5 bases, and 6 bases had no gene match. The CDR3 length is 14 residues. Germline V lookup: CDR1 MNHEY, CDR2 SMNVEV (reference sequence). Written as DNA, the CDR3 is TGTGCCAGCAGTACGACAGGGGGTGGAAATGAGCAGTTCTTC. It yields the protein CASSTTGGGNEQFF.

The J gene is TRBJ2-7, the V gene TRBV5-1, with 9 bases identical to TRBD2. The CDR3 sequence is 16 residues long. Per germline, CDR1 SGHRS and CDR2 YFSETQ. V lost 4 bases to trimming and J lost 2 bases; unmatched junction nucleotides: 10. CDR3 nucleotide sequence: TGCGCCAGCAGCGAGGGGCCCGCGGGAGGGCCCTACGAGCAGTACTTC. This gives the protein CASSEGPAGGPYEQYF.

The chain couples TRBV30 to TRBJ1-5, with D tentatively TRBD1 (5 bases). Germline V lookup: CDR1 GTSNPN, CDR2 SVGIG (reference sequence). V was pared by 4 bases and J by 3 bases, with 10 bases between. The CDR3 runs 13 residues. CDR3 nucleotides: TGTGCCTGGAAAGGGGCAACCAATCAGCCCCAGCATTTT. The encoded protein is CAWKGATNQPQHF.

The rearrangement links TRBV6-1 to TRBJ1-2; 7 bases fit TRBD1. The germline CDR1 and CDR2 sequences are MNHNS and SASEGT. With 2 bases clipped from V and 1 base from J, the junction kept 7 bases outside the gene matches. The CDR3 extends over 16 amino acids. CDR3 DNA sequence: TGTGCCAGCAGTGAACCACCAGGGGGGCATAACTATGGCTACACCTTC. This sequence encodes CASSEPPGGHNYGYTF.

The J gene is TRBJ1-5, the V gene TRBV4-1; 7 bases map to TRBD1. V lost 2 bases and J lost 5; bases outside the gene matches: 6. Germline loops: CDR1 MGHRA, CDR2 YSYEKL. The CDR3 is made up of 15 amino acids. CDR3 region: CASSQNRGLDQPQHF. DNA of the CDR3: TGCGCCAGCAGCCAAAACAGGGGTCTTGATCAGCCCCAGCATTTT.

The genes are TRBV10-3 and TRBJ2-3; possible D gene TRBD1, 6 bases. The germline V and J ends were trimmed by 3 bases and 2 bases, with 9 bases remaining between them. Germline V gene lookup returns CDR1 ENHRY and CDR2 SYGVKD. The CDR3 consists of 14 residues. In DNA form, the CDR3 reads TGTGCCATCAGTGACAGGGGCCCCACAGATACGCAGTATTTT. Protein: CAISDRGPTDTQYF.

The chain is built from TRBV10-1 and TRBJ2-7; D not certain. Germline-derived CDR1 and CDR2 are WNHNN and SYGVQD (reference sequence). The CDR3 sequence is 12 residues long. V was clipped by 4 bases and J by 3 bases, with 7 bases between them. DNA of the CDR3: TGCGCCAGCAGTGCGTATGGCTACGAGCAGTACTTC. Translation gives CASSAYGYEQYF.

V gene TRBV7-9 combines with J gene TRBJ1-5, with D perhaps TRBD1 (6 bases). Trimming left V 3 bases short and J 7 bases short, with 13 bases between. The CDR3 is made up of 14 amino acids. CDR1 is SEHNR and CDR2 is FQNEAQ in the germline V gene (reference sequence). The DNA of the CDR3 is TGTGCCAGCAGCTTTGGCTTAGGGACACAGCCCCAGCATTTT. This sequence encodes CASSFGLGTQPQHF.

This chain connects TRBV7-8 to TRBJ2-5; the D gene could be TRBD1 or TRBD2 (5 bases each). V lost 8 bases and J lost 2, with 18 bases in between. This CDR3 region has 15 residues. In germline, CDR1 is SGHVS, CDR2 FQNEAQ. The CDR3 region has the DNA TGTGCCAGCGGGACCAATATGCGCTTTCAAGAGACCCAGTACTTC. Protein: CASGTNMRFQETQYF.

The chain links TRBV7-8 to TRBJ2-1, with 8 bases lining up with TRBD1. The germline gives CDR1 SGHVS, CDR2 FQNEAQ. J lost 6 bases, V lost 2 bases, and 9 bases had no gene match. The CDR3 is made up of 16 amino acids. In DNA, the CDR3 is TGTGCCAGCAGCTTATTGGCGGACAGGGATGGCAATGAGCAGTTCTTC. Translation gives CASSLLADRDGNEQFF. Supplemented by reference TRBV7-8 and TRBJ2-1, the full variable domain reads GAGVSQSPRYKVAKRGQDVALRCDPISGHVSLFWYQQALGQGPEFLTYFQNEAQLDKSGLPSDRFFAERPEGSVSTLKIQRTQQEDSAVYLCASSLLADRDGNEQFFGPGTRLTVL.

The CDR3 here is CASSYSGTGGADTQYF. In DNA, the CDR3 is TGTGCCAGCAGTTACTCCGGGACAGGGGGCGCAGATACGCAGTATTTT. The gene calls are TRBV6-6 and TRBJ2-3; TRBD1 matches 12 bases. Germline assignment: CDR1 MNHNY and CDR2 SVGAGI (reference sequence). CDR3 length: 16 amino acids. The trim removed 0 bases at V and 4 bases at J, leaving 2 bases unmatched.

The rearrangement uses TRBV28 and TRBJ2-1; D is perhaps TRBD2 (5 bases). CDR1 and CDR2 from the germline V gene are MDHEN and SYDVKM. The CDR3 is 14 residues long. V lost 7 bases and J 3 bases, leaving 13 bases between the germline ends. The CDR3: CASTPAVLYNEQFF. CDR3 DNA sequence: TGTGCCAGCACCCCAGCGGTCCTCTACAATGAGCAGTTCTTC.

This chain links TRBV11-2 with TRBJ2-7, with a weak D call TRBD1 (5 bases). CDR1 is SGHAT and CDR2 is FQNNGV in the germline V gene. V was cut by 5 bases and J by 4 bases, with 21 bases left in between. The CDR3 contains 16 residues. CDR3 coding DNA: TGTGCCAGCAGCCGAACATGGGGCCTAGTTAGTTACGAGCAGTACTTC. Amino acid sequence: CASSRTWGLVSYEQYF.

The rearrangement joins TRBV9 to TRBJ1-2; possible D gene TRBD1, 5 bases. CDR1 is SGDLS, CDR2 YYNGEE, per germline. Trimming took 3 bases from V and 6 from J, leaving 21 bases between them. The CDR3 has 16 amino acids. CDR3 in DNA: TGTGCCAGCAGCGGAGGTGCTACGGGACTGTCTAATGGCTACACCTTC. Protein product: CASSGGATGLSNGYTF. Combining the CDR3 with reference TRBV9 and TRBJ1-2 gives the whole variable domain DSGVTQTPKHLITATGQRVTLRCSPRSGDLSVYWYQQSLDQGLQFLIQYYNGEERAKGNILERFSAQQFPDLHSELNLSSLELGDSALYFCASSGGATGLSNGYTFGSGTRLTVV.

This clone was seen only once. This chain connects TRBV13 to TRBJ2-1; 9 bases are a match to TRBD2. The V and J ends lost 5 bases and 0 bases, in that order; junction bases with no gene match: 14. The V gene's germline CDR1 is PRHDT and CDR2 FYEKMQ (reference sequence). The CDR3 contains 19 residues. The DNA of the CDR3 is TGTGCCAGCAGCCCCGAGTCTAGCGGGGCCCTTAGCTCCTACAATGAGCAGTTCTTC. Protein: CASSPESSGALSSYNEQFF.

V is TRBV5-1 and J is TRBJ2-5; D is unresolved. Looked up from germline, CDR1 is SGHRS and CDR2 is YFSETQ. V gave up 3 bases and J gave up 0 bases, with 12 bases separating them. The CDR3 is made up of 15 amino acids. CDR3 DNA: TGCGCCAGCAGCTCCGGTACAGTGTACCAAGAGACCCAGTACTTC. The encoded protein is CASSSGTVYQETQYF.

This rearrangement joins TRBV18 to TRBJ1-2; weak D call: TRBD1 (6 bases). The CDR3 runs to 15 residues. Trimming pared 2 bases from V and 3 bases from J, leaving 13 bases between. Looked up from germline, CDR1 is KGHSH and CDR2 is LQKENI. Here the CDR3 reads CASSPGGGFDYGYTF. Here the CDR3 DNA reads TGTGCCAGCTCACCAGGAGGGGGGTTCGACTATGGCTACACCTTC.

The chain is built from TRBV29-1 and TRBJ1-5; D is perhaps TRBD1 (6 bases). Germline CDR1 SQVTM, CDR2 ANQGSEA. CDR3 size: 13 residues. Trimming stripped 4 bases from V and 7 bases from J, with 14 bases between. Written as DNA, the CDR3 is TGCAGCGTTGGGCAGGGGATGGAACAGCCCCAGCATTTT. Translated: CSVGQGMEQPQHF.

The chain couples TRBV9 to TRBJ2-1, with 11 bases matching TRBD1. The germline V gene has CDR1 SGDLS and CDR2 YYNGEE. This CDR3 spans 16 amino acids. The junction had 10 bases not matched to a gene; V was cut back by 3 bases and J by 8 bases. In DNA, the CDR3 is TGTGCCAGCAGCGAGAAAGGACAGGGGGCGGACTATGAGCAGTTCTTC. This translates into CASSEKGQGADYEQFF.

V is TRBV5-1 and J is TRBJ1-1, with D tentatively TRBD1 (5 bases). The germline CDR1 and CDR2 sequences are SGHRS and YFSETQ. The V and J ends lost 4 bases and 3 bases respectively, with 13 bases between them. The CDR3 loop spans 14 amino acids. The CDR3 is CASSPGGGYTEAFF. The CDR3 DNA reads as TGCGCCAGCAGCCCCGGCGGGGGGTACACTGAAGCTTTCTTT.

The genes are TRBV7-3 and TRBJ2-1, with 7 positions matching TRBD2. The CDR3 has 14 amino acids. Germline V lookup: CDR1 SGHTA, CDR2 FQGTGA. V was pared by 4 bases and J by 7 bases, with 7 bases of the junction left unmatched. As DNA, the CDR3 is TGTGCCAGCAGCTCCGCGACTAGCAGGAATGAGCAGTTCTTC. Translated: CASSSATSRNEQFF.